This T cell receptor beta chain was sequenced for a study of blood T cell repertoires in COVID-19. At the level of the study: Spain, Italy and the United States supplied samples that represented acute and convalescent COVID-19. T cells, B-cell-depleted T cells, or PBMCs provided the cDNA or gDNA that served as material.

The CDR3 sequence is 12 residues long. V gave up 4 bases and J gave up 10 bases, with 8 bases separating them. The germline V gene encodes CDR1 LGHDT and CDR2 YNNKEL (reference sequence). The authors' processing: Amplification of reference gene primers provided the estimated nucleated cell counts. Assay used: immunoSEQ multiplex PCR; TCRdb lists only in-frame clones, some missing. V, J and clone size were drawn from that table, and D and trimming were deduced from the DNA. The repertoire holds hundreds of thousands of clones, 70% to 90% seen once, with about 1% in the top ten. The chain uses TRBV3-1 (or the pseudogene TRBV3-2) and TRBJ1-6; possibly TRBD1 for D (5 bases). The receptor's source is a man aged 35 to 55 with acute or convalescent COVID-19. Specimen: peripheral blood. Written as DNA, the CDR3 is TGTGCCAGCAGCCCGGGGGGGTCACCCCTCCACTTT. It yields the protein CASSPGGSPLHF.